The next 31 T cell receptor beta chains were all read from a single sample in a study of cytomegalovirus exposure and HLA in healthy donors. In the PCR, 60 Vbeta and 13 Jbeta primers were used. Profiled with immunoSEQ multiplex PCR; TCRdb holds only in-frame clones, not every one. Among about 100,000 clones, roughly 80% were seen once, and the ten largest hold around 5%. Input material: PBMCs. The receptors were gathered from a female donor in good health and CMV-seropositive.

The rearrangement uses TRBV15 and TRBJ1-4, with D perhaps TRBD1 (5 bases). CDR3 length equals 16 residues. CDR1 is LNHNV and CDR2 is YYDKDF in the germline V gene (reference sequence). Deletions cut 2 bases from V and 3 bases from J, with 13 bases between. The CDR3 nucleotides are TGTGCCACCAGCAGACAGCCGACAGCTTCTAATGAAAAACTGTTTTTT. Translating gives CATSRQPTASNEKLFF.

This sequence joins TRBV7-9 and TRBJ1-1; tentative D call: TRBD1 (6 bases). V was cut by 4 bases and J by 1 base, with 7 bases left in between. Germline CDR1 and CDR2: SEHNR and FQNEAQ (reference sequence). The CDR3 extends over 13 amino acids. CDR3 sequence (DNA): TGTGCCAGCAGCTCACAGGGGAACACTGAAGCTTTCTTT. It specifies CASSSQGNTEAFF.

The CDR3 sequence is CASSPLTAKNIQYF. DNA for the CDR3: TGTGCCAGCAGTCCGCTAACGGCCAAAAACATTCAGTACTTC. The gene calls are TRBV7-9 and TRBJ2-4, with D unresolved. The germline gives CDR1 SEHNR, CDR2 FQNEAQ (reference sequence). The CDR3 runs 14 residues. Trimming pared 6 bases from V and 1 base from J, leaving 10 bases between.

The rearrangement uses TRBV28 and TRBJ2-5, with a possible D match to TRBD2 (6 bases). Germline V CDR1 and CDR2: MDHEN, SYDVKM. The CDR3 runs to 14 residues. Between the trimmed V and J ends, which lost 8 bases and 5 bases, there was a span of 18 bases. CDR3 loop: CASHLGGAWETQYF. CDR3 in DNA: TGTGCCAGCCACTTAGGAGGGGCGTGGGAGACCCAGTACTTC.

In DNA, the CDR3 is TGCGCCAGCAGTGATGGGCACGAGCAGTACTTC. It translates to CASSDGHEQYF. The chain links TRBV10-1 to TRBJ2-7, with D hard to call. V was pared by 3 bases and J by 5 bases, with 5 bases between. Germline V CDR1 and CDR2: WNHNN, SYGVQD (reference sequence). The CDR3 contains 11 residues.

The rearrangement uses TRBV5-5 and TRBJ2-3; 7 bases are a match to TRBD1. This CDR3 contains 16 residues. CDR1 is SGHKS and CDR2 is YYEKEE in the germline V gene (reference sequence). V lost 4 bases and J lost 3; bases outside the gene matches: 11. CDR3 in DNA: TGTGCCAGCAGCCTAGGACAGGCCCCGAGGACAGATACGCAGTATTTT. It is translated as CASSLGQAPRTDTQYF.

The genes are TRBV30 and TRBJ2-7; D uncertain. The CDR3 runs to 14 residues. CDR1 and CDR2 from the germline V gene are GTSNPN and SVGIG (reference sequence). Between the trimmed V and J ends, which lost 8 bases and 2 bases, there was a span of 19 bases. CDR3 sequence (DNA): TGTGCCGTATGGTGGGCAGTCAATCCCTACGAGCAGTACTTC. Translation: CAVWWAVNPYEQYF.

Here the CDR3 reads CASSNRGGKTTEAFF. In DNA, the CDR3 is TGTGCCAGCAGCAACAGGGGAGGAAAGACCACTGAAGCTTTCTTT. The J gene is TRBJ1-1, the V gene TRBV6-6; 7 positions agree with TRBD1. CDR1 and CDR2 (germline): MNHNY, SVGAGI (reference sequence). Germline trimming cut 6 bases from V and 4 bases from J; bases unmatched to any gene: 11. The CDR3 is made up of 15 amino acids.

This clone was picked up one time. V gene TRBV9 combines with J gene TRBJ2-3; 8 nucleotides match TRBD2. CDR1 and CDR2 (germline): SGDLS, YYNGEE. This CDR3 region has 15 residues. Trimming took 4 bases from V and 2 from J; bases not matched to a gene: 6. This CDR3 is CASSTRAGATDTQYF. The CDR3 nucleotides are TGTGCCAGCAGCACCCGAGCGGGAGCCACAGATACGCAGTATTTT.

V is TRBV12-5 and J is TRBJ1-5; possible D gene TRBD1, 6 bases. V was trimmed by 1 base and J by 4 bases, leaving 14 bases between them. The CDR3 runs 16 residues. CDR1 and CDR2 from the germline V gene are LGHNT and FRNRAP. The CDR3 bases are TGTGCTAGTGGTTTGGGGGACATCATCAATAATCAGCCCCAGCATTTT. Translating it yields CASGLGDIINNQPQHF.

The CDR3 region is CASSERGGFFEAFF. In DNA, the CDR3 is TGTGCCAGCAGTGAAAGGGGGGGCTTCTTTGAAGCTTTCTTT. The gene calls are TRBV25-1 and TRBJ1-1, with D possibly TRBD1 on 6 matching bases. This CDR3 is built from 14 residues. V was shortened by 2 bases and J by 7 bases, with 14 bases between the two germline ends. The germline V gene encodes CDR1 MGHDK and CDR2 SYGVNS.

The rearrangement links TRBV5-6 to TRBJ2-3; 7 positions match TRBD1. Germline assignment: CDR1 SGHDT and CDR2 YYEEEE. V dropped 1 base and J dropped 2; count of bases not matched to a gene: 4. CDR3 length: 15 amino acids. For the CDR3, the DNA is TGTGCCAGCAGCTTGCGAGGGGGCCCCACAGATACGCAGTATTTT. It translates to CASSLRGGPTDTQYF.

There are a few counts of this clone. The J gene is TRBJ2-2, the V gene TRBV6-5, with 7 bases matching TRBD2. Trimming removed 6 bases from V and 2 bases from J; junction bases left unmatched: 6. The CDR3 contains 15 residues. Germline lookup yields CDR1 MNHEY and CDR2 SVGAGI. This chain's CDR3 is CASRVAGHNTGELFF. The CDR3 DNA follows: TGTGCCAGCAGGGTAGCGGGCCATAACACCGGGGAGCTGTTTTTT.

The chain employs TRBV5-1 and TRBJ2-3, with D possibly being TRBD2 (5 bases). Germline assignment: CDR1 SGHRS and CDR2 YFSETQ. The germline V and J ends were trimmed by 3 bases and 5 bases, with 16 bases remaining between them. CDR3 length equals 15 residues. The CDR3: CASSSFGIVGDTQYF. In DNA, the CDR3 is TGCGCCAGCAGCTCGTTCGGGATAGTCGGAGATACGCAGTATTTT.

The V and J genes are TRBV28 and TRBJ2-1; D uncertain. Germline V gives CDR1 MDHEN, CDR2 SYDVKM. The CDR3 extends over 15 amino acids. The ends were cut back, 3 bases at V and 0 bases at J, with 9 bases in the middle. The CDR3 sequence: CASSLRRISYNEQFF. CDR3 in DNA: TGTGCCAGCAGTTTGCGGCGGATCTCCTACAATGAGCAGTTCTTC. Together with reference TRBV28 and TRBJ2-1, the CDR3 gives the full variable domain: DVKVTQSSRYLVKRTGEKVFLECVQDMDHENMFWYRQDPGLGLRLIYFSYDVKMKEKGDIPEGYSVSREKKERFSLILESASTNQTSMYLCASSLRRISYNEQFFGPGTRLTVL.

The chain uses TRBV6-5 and TRBJ1-1; the D is unclear. The CDR3 runs to 15 residues. With 0 bases removed from V and 5 bases from J, the gap between germline ends came to 13 bases. Germline V gives CDR1 MNHEY, CDR2 SVGAGI. The CDR3 coding sequence is TGTGCCAGCAGTTACTCGGCGGGAGTTGGGACTGAAGCTTTCTTT. It encodes CASSYSAGVGTEAFF.

This chain joins TRBV23-1 and TRBJ2-2, with 7 bases lining up with TRBD1. TRBV23-1 is given ORF status, its function remaining uncertain. V lost 10 bases and J lost 1; bases outside the gene matches: 9. This CDR3 spans 15 amino acids. The CDR3 loop is CATFRGTENTGELFF. The CDR3 DNA follows: TGCGCCACCTTTCGTGGGACAGAGAACACCGGGGAGCTGTTTTTT.

V gene TRBV9 combines with J gene TRBJ1-1, with D perhaps TRBD1 (5 bases). Germline values: CDR1 SGDLS, CDR2 YYNGEE. The CDR3 consists of 16 residues. Trimming cost V 3 bases and J 0 bases, with 15 bases left between them. For the CDR3, the DNA is TGTGCCAGCAGCGAGCCCCGGGGGGGTATGAACACTGAAGCTTTCTTT. This encodes CASSEPRGGMNTEAFF. Full variable domain (remainder filled in from reference TRBV9 and TRBJ1-1): DSGVTQTPKHLITATGQRVTLRCSPRSGDLSVYWYQQSLDQGLQFLIQYYNGEERAKGNILERFSAQQFPDLHSELNLSSLELGDSALYFCASSEPRGGMNTEAFFGQGTRLTVV.

The rearrangement uses TRBV11-2 and TRBJ1-6, with D perhaps matching TRBD1 (6 bases). The CDR3 spans 15 residues. Germline values: CDR1 SGHAT, CDR2 FQNNGV. V shed 5 bases and J shed 6 bases, with 14 bases lying between them. The CDR3 bases are TGTGCCAGCAGCCAACAAACAGGGATTAATTCACCCCTCCACTTT. This encodes CASSQQTGINSPLHF.

This sequence joins TRBV6-5 and TRBJ2-1; D uncertain. The germline CDR1 and CDR2 sequences are MNHEY and SVGAGI. Deletions cut 0 bases from V and 6 bases from J, with 9 bases between. There are 14 residues in the CDR3. For the CDR3, the DNA is TGTGCCAGCAGTTACTCCCGACTGCTCAATGAGCAGTTCTTC. It translates to CASSYSRLLNEQFF.

V gene TRBV13 combines with J gene TRBJ1-5, with D possibly being TRBD1 (6 bases). Germline V gene lookup returns CDR1 PRHDT and CDR2 FYEKMQ (reference sequence). Trimming shortened V by 5 bases and J by 4 bases, and 15 bases separated the two germline ends. The CDR3 length is 15 residues. In DNA form, the CDR3 reads TGTGCCAGCAGCGCGGGGGGGGCGAGGAATCAGCCCCAGCATTTT. Amino acid sequence: CASSAGGARNQPQHF. Together with reference TRBV13 and TRBJ1-5, the CDR3 gives the full variable domain: AAGVIQSPRHLIKEKRETATLKCYPIPRHDTVYWYQQGPGQDPQFLISFYEKMQSDKGSIPDRFSAQQFSDYHSELNMSSLELGDSALYFCASSAGGARNQPQHFGDGTRLSIL.

The table lists this clone with a few counts. V usage is TRBV2 and J usage is TRBJ2-3; D unresolved. The CDR3 sequence is 11 residues long. CDR1 and CDR2 from the germline V gene are SNHLY and FYNNEI. Trimming left V 7 bases short and J 6 bases short, with 8 bases between. The CDR3 is CASITQDTQYF. The CDR3 region has the DNA TGTGCCAGCATTACGCAGGATACGCAGTATTTT.

This chain uses TRBV7-6 with TRBJ1-2; 7 nucleotides line up with TRBD1. V was pared by 5 bases and J by 0 bases, with 3 bases of the junction left unmatched. Per the germline V gene, CDR1 is SGHVS and CDR2 is FNYEAQ. The CDR3 is made up of 14 amino acids. In DNA, the CDR3 is TGTGCCAGCAGCCTAGGACAGGCTAACTATGGCTACACCTTC. The encoded protein is CASSLGQANYGYTF.

The chain couples TRBV7-2 to TRBJ2-5, with D maybe TRBD2 (6 bases). V shed 1 base and J shed 0 bases, with 12 bases lying between them. CDR3 length: 16 amino acids. The V gene's germline CDR1 is SGHTA and CDR2 FQGNSA. CDR3 bases: TGTGCCAGCAGCTTAGTTGGCAGGGACTACCAAGAGACCCAGTACTTC. It specifies CASSLVGRDYQETQYF.

The chain links TRBV5-4 to TRBJ2-5, with TRBD1 identical over 7 bases. J lost 1 base, V lost 4 bases, and 4 bases had no gene match. This CDR3 has 14 amino acids. Germline V gene lookup returns CDR1 SGHNT and CDR2 YYREEE (reference sequence). The CDR3 protein is CASSTGTVQETQYF. CDR3 bases: TGTGCCAGCAGCACTGGGACAGTCCAAGAGACCCAGTACTTC. The full variable domain, with the rest looked up from reference TRBV5-4 and TRBJ2-5, is ETGVTQSPTHLIKTRGQQVTLRCSSQSGHNTVSWYQQALGQGPQFIFQYYREEENGRGNFPPRFSGLQFPNYSSELNVNALELDDSALYLCASSTGTVQETQYFGPGTRLLVL.

The chain employs TRBV29-1 and TRBJ1-2; D is perhaps TRBD1 (6 bases). The CDR3 is 11 amino acids. The germline V and J ends were trimmed by 7 bases and 8 bases, with 14 bases remaining between them. CDR1 is SQVTM and CDR2 is ANQGSEA in the germline V gene. The CDR3 nucleotides are TGCAGCGACAGGGTGGGAGGGGGCTACACCTTC. It yields the protein CSDRVGGGYTF.

This chain links TRBV15 with TRBJ2-2, with 9 bases lining up with TRBD1. The ends lost 3 bases at V and 7 bases at J; junction bases unmatched: 6. The CDR3 loop spans 15 amino acids. The germline V gene has CDR1 LNHNV and CDR2 YYDKDF (reference sequence). CDR3 in amino acids: CATSRQQGAFGELFF. CDR3 in DNA: TGTGCCACCAGCAGGCAACAGGGGGCTTTCGGGGAGCTGTTTTTT.

V is TRBV19 and J is TRBJ1-3; no clear D gene. Trimming shortened V by 6 bases and J by 3 bases, and 15 bases separated the two germline ends. CDR1 and CDR2 (germline): LNHDA, SQIVND (reference sequence). The CDR3 consists of 15 residues. The CDR3 nucleotides read TGTGCCAGTAGCGAGGATAGCCATGATGGAAACACCATATATTTT. Protein: CASSEDSHDGNTIYF.

The CDR3 sequence is CASSPVGFDTGELFF. The CDR3, as DNA: TGTGCCAGCAGCCCTGTCGGGTTCGACACCGGGGAGCTGTTTTTT. The chain is built from TRBV7-2 and TRBJ2-2; D is unresolved. This CDR3 region has 15 residues. Germline V gene data show CDR1 as SGHTA and CDR2 as FQGNSA. The V end was cut by 5 bases, the J end by 3 bases, with 13 bases between.

This rearrangement joins TRBV5-6 to TRBJ1-2; TRBD1 might be the D (5 bases). Per the germline V gene, CDR1 is SGHDT and CDR2 is YYEEEE. V lost 0 bases and J lost 6, with 15 bases in between. This CDR3 region has 15 residues. Here the CDR3 reads CASSLARQLGNGYTF. The CDR3 nucleotides are TGTGCCAGCAGCTTGGCCCGACAGCTAGGGAATGGCTACACCTTC.

The chain has TRBV4-1 and TRBJ1-1; maybe TRBD1 (5 bases). CDR1 is MGHRA and CDR2 is YSYEKL in the germline V gene. This CDR3 comprises 15 residues. V lost 0 bases and J lost 1, with 9 bases in between. The CDR3 nucleotides are TGCGCCAGCAGCCAAGAGGAGACAGCGAACACTGAAGCTTTCTTT. Protein sequence: CASSQEETANTEAFF.